This T cell receptor beta chain was sequenced during a study of T cell repertoires in cytomegalovirus infection. Turning to the study itself: Alongside well-studied HLA-B-restricted CMV epitopes, recently identified HLA-C-restricted CMV epitopes were also used. Findings of the study overall: CMV-specific TCR beta clonotypes restricted by HLA-C dominated the ex vivo response. Frequencies of public TCR beta families were cumulated, and this identified carriers of CMV plus the relevant HLA.

TCRdb called the reads again in MiXCR, with one record for every CDR3 protein. The sample consists of approximately 390,000 distinct CDR3 sequences, 34% of them appearing once. Comments on this clonotype: Its antigen remains unknown. One end of the junction varies from germline; a read error may be responsible.

The CDR3 totals 13 residues. From germline, CDR1 is LNHDA and CDR2 SQIVND (reference sequence). Sequencing was performed on cultured PBMCs, taken from culture after CMV antigen stimulation. The chain uses TRBV19 and TRBJ1-1, with D tentatively TRBD1 (6 bases). The origin of this receptor is a human donor in good health (CMV status not recorded). Some clones in this sample may be carry-over from other donors' samples. This CDR3 reads CASSIGGRGEAFF. For the CDR3, the DNA is TGTGCCAGTAGCATAGGTGGCAGGGGTGAAGCTTTCTTT. The complete variable domain, with remaining parts taken from reference TRBV19 and TRBJ1-1, reads DGGITQSPKYLFRKEGQNVTLSCEQNLNHDAMYWYRQDPGQGLRLIYYSQIVNDFQKGDIAEGYSVSREKKESFPLTVTSAQKNPTAFYLCASSIGGRGEAFFGQGTRLTVV.